The 17 T cell receptor beta chains in this list originate from one sample, sequenced in a study of chronic HIV infection and antiretroviral therapy. TCRdb ran MiXCR on the 5' RACE reads and lists one entry per CDR3 protein. This table holds some 37,000 distinct CDR3 sequences, about 8.1% found once. The sample was peripheral blood. All receptors come from an adult who had HIV and had not received antiretroviral therapy, or was an uninfected healthy control (not recorded which).

This clonotype was found many times. The rearrangement links TRBV9 to TRBJ2-5, with D perhaps TRBD2 (6 bases). V gave up 0 bases and J gave up 2 bases, with 11 bases separating them. The CDR3 totals 15 residues. Germline CDR1 is SGDLS and CDR2 is YYNGEE. The CDR3 region has the DNA TGTGCCAGCAGCGTAGGTCTAGCGCATCAAGAGACCCAGTACTTC. It is translated as CASSVGLAHQETQYF.

The J gene is TRBJ2-6, the V gene TRBV21-1; the listed D gene, TRBD1, was not tested against the DNA. TRBV21-1 has pseudogene status. The CDR3 has 19 residues. CDR3 DNA sequence: TGTGCCAGCAGCAAAATAATCGGGACAGGGGGCGCTGGGGCCAACGTCCTGACTTTC. It translates to CASSKIIGTGGAGANVLTF.

The sample holds a few counts of this clonotype. The chain combines TRBV4-1 with TRBJ2-7, with D perhaps TRBD2 (5 bases). Trimming shortened V by 1 base and J by 1 base, and 8 bases separated the two germline ends. CDR1 MGHRA and CDR2 YSYEKL come from the germline V gene. The CDR3 consists of 14 residues. CDR3 protein: CASSQGRGSYEQYF. CDR3 DNA: TGCGCCAGCAGCCAAGGCCGGGGTTCCTACGAGCAGTACTTC.

About this clonotype itself: The junction does not match germline at one end; this may be a read error. This chain uses TRBV29-1 with TRBJ2-1; 14 positions match TRBD2. The CDR3 contains 15 residues. Germline assignment: CDR1 SQVTM and CDR2 ANQGSEA. The chain's CDR3 is CSVEDMGLAGDERFF. The CDR3 region has the DNA TGCAGCGTTGAAGATATGGGACTAGCGGGAGATGAGCGGTTCTTC.

In its sample, this clonotype is medium-sized. The chain links TRBV20-1 to TRBJ1-1; TRBD1 matches at 7 bases. Trimming took 2 bases from V and 3 from J; bases not matched to a gene: 0. The CDR3 spans 12 residues. The germline V gene has CDR1 DFQATT and CDR2 SNEGSKA (reference sequence). CDR3 coding DNA: TGCAGTGCTAGACAGGGGGACACTGAAGCTTTCTTT. Protein: CSARQGDTEAFF.

The gene calls are TRBV28 and TRBJ1-1; 7 nucleotides match TRBD1. Per the germline V gene, CDR1 is MDHEN and CDR2 is SYDVKM. This CDR3 spans 13 amino acids. The J segment lost 6 bases and the V segment lost 6 bases, leaving 7 bases of the junction unmatched. For the CDR3, the DNA is TGTGCCAGCAGAAAGACAGGGTTGGCTGAAGCTTTCTTT. Residues: CASRKTGLAEAFF. The full variable domain, its missing parts supplied by reference TRBV28 and TRBJ1-1, is DVKVTQSSRYLVKRTGEKVFLECVQDMDHENMFWYRQDPGLGLRLIYFSYDVKMKEKGDIPEGYSVSREKKERFSLILESASTNQTSMYLCASRKTGLAEAFFGQGTRLTVV.

The chain is built from TRBV29-1 and TRBJ2-3; TRBD1 agrees at 11 bases. This CDR3 has 14 residues. Trimming cost V 7 bases and J 2 bases; bases outside gene matches: 5. Per the germline V gene, CDR1 is SQVTM and CDR2 is ANQGSEA. CDR3 in amino acids: CSAPDRGHTDTQYF. CDR3 coding DNA: TGCAGCGCCCCGGACAGGGGGCACACAGATACGCAGTATTTT.

This clonotype was observed at least ten times. The genes are TRBV28 and TRBJ2-6; D may be TRBD1 or TRBD2 (5 bases each). The CDR3 has 15 residues. Germline CDR1 is MDHEN and CDR2 is SYDVKM. The V end lost 8 bases, the J end lost 1 base, and 12 bases lay between the germline ends. The CDR3 DNA follows: TGTGCCAGCCGCGGCTGGGGGTCTGGGGCCAACGTCCTGACTTTC. The encoded protein is CASRGWGSGANVLTF.

This clonotype was seen only a few times. The chain carries TRBV7-9 and TRBJ2-1; 8 nucleotides agree with TRBD1. CDR1 is SEHNR, CDR2 FQNEAQ, per germline (reference sequence). J was trimmed by 8 bases and V by 7 bases; bases with no gene match: 13. CDR3 length: 15 residues. CDR3 nucleotides: TGTGCCAGCATCACGGGGTGGACAGGGACCCATGAGCAGTTCTTC. It translates to CASITGWTGTHEQFF.

The count of this clonotype is one. Since no conserved phenylalanine or tryptophan closes the CDR3, a read error is the likely cause. The CDR3 DNA sequence: TGCAGCGTTGAATTACCGCCATCTAACACTGAAGCTTTCTAT. Translating gives CSVELPPSNTEAFY. The chain recombines TRBV29-1 with TRBJ1-1; D not resolved. V dropped 2 bases and J dropped 2 bases, with 12 bases sitting between them. Germline assignment: CDR1 SQVTM and CDR2 ANQGSEA. The CDR3 contains 14 residues.

This clonotype was picked up a small number of times. This rearrangement joins TRBV4-1 to TRBJ1-6; 7 bases match TRBD1. Germline V gene data show CDR1 as MGHRA and CDR2 as YSYEKL. V trimming: 6 bases; J trimming: 7 bases; junction bases outside the gene matches: 15. CDR3 length: 17 amino acids. The DNA of the CDR3 is TGCGCCAGCAGTAGGCGGGAACGGGACAGCGGCAATTCACCCCTCCACTTT. Protein: CASSRRERDSGNSPLHF.

In the case of this clonotype: No DNA is shown, since the ends of the CDR3 on it are uncertain; the CDR3 is the one TCRdb lists. The genes are TRBV29-1 and TRBJ1-1. The CDR3 has 12 residues if both end residues are counted. Germline V gene lookup returns CDR1 SQVTM and CDR2 ANQGSEA. The CDR3 protein is CSVGEGNTETFF.

This clonotype has only a few counts. V usage is TRBV6-1 and J usage is TRBJ2-7; D ambiguous. Germline loops: CDR1 MNHNS, CDR2 SASEGT. Trimming stripped 3 bases from V and 3 bases from J, with 6 bases between. CDR3 length: 12 residues. The CDR3 is CASSDSHYEQYF. The CDR3 nucleotides are TGTGCCAGCAGTGACAGTCACTACGAGCAGTACTTC.

This chain connects TRBV7-2 to TRBJ1-3; perhaps TRBD1 as D (6 bases). Germline loops: CDR1 SGHTA, CDR2 FQGNSA. CDR3 length: 15 amino acids. Trimming shortened V by 4 bases and J by 0 bases, and 10 bases separated the two germline ends. The CDR3 spells CASSSGHLSGNTIYF. The CDR3 nucleotides read TGTGCCAGCAGCTCGGGACACCTCTCTGGAAACACCATATATTTT.

The chain carries TRBV4-2 and TRBJ1-6; 9 nucleotides line up with TRBD1. In germline, CDR1 is LGHNA, CDR2 YNFKEQ. The CDR3 sequence is 16 residues long. J was trimmed by 6 bases and V by 1 base; bases with no gene match: 4. In DNA form, the CDR3 reads TGTGCCAGCAGCCAAGCCACACAGGGGGCTAATTCACCCCTCCACTTT. Translated: CASSQATQGANSPLHF.

This chain uses TRBV28 with TRBJ2-3; a weak D match, TRBD1 (5 bases). The V gene's germline CDR1 is MDHEN and CDR2 SYDVKM. V lost 3 bases and J lost 1, with 11 bases in between. This CDR3 comprises 15 residues. CDR3 region: CASSLVGRGTDTQYF. DNA of the CDR3: TGTGCCAGCAGTTTGGTTGGCAGGGGCACAGATACGCAGTATTTT.

This clonotype was counted only a few times. V is TRBV20-1 and J is TRBJ1-3, with 9 positions matching TRBD1. CDR3 length equals 14 residues. The germline gives CDR1 DFQATT, CDR2 SNEGSKA (reference sequence). The trim removed 4 bases at V and 3 bases at J, leaving 4 bases unmatched. The CDR3 DNA follows: TGCAGTGCTACCTACAGGGGGCTTGGAAACACCATATATTTT. Protein product: CSATYRGLGNTIYF.